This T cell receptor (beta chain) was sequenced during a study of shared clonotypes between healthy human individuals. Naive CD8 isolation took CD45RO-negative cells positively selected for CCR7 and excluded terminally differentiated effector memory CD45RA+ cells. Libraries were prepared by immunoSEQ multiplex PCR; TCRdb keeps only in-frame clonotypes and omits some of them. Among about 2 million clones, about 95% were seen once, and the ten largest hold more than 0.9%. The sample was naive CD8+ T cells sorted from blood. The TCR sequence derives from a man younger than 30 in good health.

CDR3 in amino acids: CASSPDRGAYEQYF. The CDR3 DNA reads as TGTGCCAGCAGTCCTGACAGGGGGGCCTACGAGCAGTACTTC. The rearrangement joins TRBV6-5 to TRBJ2-7; TRBD1 matches 9 bases. This CDR3 spans 14 amino acids. J lost 2 bases, V lost 5 bases, and 4 bases had no gene match. The germline V gene has CDR1 MNHEY and CDR2 SVGAGI.